The present TCR beta chain was sequenced within a study of cytomegalovirus exposure and HLA in healthy donors. Overall study findings and caveats: Likely technical artifact: a cluster of highly shared sequence variants.

PCR employed 60 Vbeta and 13 Jbeta primers. Repertoires were generated with immunoSEQ multiplex PCR, while TCRdb's copy carries only in-frame clones and drops some. The sample contains 150,000 to 200,000 clones, around three quarters of which appear only once. Germline trimming cut 5 bases from V and 7 bases from J; bases unmatched to any gene: 10. Germline V lookup: CDR1 SGHTA, CDR2 FQGNSA. The CDR3 sequence is 15 residues long. As regards this clone: What it recognizes is unknown.

Sequenced: PBMCs. This TCR was sampled from a woman aged 45-65 years in good health and CMV-seronegative. The chain links TRBV7-2 to TRBJ1-5; 8 bases agree with TRBD1. The CDR3 region is CASSQSAGGGQPQHF. The CDR3 nucleotides read TGTGCCAGCAGCCAGTCAGCAGGGGGCGGCCAGCCCCAGCATTTT.